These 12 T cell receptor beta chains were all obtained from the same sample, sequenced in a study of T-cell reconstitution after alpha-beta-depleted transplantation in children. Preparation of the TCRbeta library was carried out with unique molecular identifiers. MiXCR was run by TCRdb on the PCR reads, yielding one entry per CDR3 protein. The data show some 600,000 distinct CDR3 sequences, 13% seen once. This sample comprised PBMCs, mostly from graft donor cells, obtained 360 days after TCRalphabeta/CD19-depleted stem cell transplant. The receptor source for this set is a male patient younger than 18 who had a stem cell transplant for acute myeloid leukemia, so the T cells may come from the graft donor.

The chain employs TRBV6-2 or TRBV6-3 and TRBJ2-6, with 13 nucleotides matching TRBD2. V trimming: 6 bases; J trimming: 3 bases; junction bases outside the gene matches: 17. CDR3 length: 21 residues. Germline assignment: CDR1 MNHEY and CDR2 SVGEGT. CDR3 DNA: TGTGCCAGCAGGACCTTACTAGCGGGAGGGCTGCGTCAAAGTGGGGCCAACGTCCTGACTTTC. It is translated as CASRTLLAGGLRQSGANVLTF.

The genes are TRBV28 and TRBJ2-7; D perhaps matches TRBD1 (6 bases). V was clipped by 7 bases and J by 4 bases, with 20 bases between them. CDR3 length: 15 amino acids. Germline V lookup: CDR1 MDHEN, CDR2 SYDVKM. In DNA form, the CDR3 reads TGTGCCAGCACACCCACAGGGCCCAGGGGTTACGAGCAGTACTTC. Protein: CASTPTGPRGYEQYF.

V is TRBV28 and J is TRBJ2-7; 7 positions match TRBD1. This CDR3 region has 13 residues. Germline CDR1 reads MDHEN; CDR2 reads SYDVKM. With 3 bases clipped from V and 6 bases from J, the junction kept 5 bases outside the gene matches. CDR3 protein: CASSFGDRPEQYF. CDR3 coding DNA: TGTGCCAGCAGTTTTGGGGACAGACCCGAGCAGTACTTC.

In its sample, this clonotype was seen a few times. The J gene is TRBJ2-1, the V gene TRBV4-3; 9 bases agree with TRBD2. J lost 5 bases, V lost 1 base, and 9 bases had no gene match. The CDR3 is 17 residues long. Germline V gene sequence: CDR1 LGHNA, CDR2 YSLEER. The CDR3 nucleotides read TGCGCCAGCAGCCAAGCAACTAGCGGGTCAATCAACAATGAGCAGTTCTTC. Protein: CASSQATSGSINNEQFF.

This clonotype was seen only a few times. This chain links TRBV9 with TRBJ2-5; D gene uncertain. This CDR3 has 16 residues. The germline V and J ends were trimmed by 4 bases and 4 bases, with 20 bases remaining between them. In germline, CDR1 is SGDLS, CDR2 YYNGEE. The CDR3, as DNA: TGTGCCAGCAGCCGGCGCTTATCGTGGCAAGGAGAGACCCAGTACTTC. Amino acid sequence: CASSRRLSWQGETQYF.

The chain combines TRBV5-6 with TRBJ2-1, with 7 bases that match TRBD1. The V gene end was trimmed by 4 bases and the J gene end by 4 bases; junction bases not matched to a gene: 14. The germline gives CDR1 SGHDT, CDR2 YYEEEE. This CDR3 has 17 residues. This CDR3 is CASSQFNRDSAYNEQFF. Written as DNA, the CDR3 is TGTGCCAGCAGCCAGTTCAACCGGGACAGTGCATACAATGAGCAGTTCTTC.

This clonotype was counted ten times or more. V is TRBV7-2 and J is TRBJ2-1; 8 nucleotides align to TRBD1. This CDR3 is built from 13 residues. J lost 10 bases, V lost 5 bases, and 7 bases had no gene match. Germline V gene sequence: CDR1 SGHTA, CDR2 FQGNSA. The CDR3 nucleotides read TGTGCCAGCAGCCCAGGACAGGGATGGGAGCAGTTCTTC. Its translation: CASSPGQGWEQFF. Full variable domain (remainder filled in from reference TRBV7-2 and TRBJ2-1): GAGVSQSPSNKVTEKGKDVELRCDPISGHTALYWYRQSLGQGLEFLIYFQGNSAPDKSGLPSDRFSAERTGGSVSTLTIQRTQQEDSAVYLCASSPGQGWEQFFGPGTRLTVL.

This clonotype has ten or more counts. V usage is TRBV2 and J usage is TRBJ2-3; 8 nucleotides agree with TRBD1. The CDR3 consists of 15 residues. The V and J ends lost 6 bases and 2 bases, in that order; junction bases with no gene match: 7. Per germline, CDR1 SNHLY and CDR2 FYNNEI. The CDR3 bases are TGTGCCAGCAGCAACGGACAGGGACTCACAGATACGCAGTATTTT. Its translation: CASSNGQGLTDTQYF.

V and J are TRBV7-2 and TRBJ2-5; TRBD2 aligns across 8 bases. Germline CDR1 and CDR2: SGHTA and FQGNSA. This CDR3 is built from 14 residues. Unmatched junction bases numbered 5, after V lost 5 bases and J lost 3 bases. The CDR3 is CASSRLGLEETQYF. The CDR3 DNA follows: TGTGCCAGCAGCCGCCTGGGACTAGAAGAGACCCAGTACTTC.

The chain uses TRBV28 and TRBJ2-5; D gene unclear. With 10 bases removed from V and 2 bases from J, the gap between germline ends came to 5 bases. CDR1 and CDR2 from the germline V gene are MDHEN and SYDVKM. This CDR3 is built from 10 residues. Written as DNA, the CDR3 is TGTGCCACCACACAAGAGACCCAGTACTTC. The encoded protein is CATTQETQYF.

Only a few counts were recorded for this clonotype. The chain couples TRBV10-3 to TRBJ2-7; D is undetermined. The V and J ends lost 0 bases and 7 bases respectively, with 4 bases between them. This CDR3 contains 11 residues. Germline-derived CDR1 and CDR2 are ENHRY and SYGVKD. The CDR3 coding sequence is TGTGCCATCAGTGAGTCTGGAGAGCAGTACTTC. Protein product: CAISESGEQYF.

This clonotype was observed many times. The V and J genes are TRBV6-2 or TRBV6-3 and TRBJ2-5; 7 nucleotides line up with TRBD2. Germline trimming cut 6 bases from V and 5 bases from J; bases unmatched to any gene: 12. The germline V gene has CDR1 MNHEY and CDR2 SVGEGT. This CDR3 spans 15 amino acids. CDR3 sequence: CASSHTAGRWETQYF. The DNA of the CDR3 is TGTGCCAGCAGCCATACAGCGGGACGGTGGGAGACCCAGTACTTC.